This T cell receptor (beta chain) was recovered during a study of blood T cells in healthy people across ages. Study findings and constraints: Changes in expanded clonotypes were possibly confounded, as the CMV status of donors was unknown. Percentage of naive T cells showed a strong correlation with TCR beta diversity. Both higher diversity and more naive CD4+ cells marked long-lived donors when set against aged donors.

As for this clonotype: Its antigen is still unknown.

The CDR3 spans 12 residues. Germline V gene data show CDR1 as SGHNT and CDR2 as YYREEE (reference sequence). Between the trimmed V and J ends, which lost 5 bases and 5 bases, there was a span of 8 bases. The use of a sample-barcoded 5' primer and a J-beta primer mix characterized a second PCR of roughly 6 to 11 cycles. TCRdb ran MiXCR on the 5' RACE reads and lists one entry per CDR3 protein. The sample gives fewer than 700,000 distinct CDR3 sequences, around half of which show up once; just under 25% is in the top ten. Material for sequencing was blood. The receptor was derived from an older man in good health. V usage is TRBV5-4 and J usage is TRBJ2-1; the D is unclear. DNA of the CDR3: TGTGCCAGCAGGAGCCGGGACAATGAGCAGTTCTTC. Its translation: CASRSRDNEQFF.